Sequencing of this T cell receptor beta chain was carried out in a study of cytomegalovirus exposure and HLA in healthy donors (dated by TCRdb to 2015 to 2018). For the study in its entirety: According to a later analysis, one platform produced both the 120 validation repertoires and the 720 or so repertoires of the first cohort. The study aimed to test whether cataloging public T cell receptors could reveal signatures of past pathogen exposure. A separate validation cohort of 100 to 150 different subjects was used in addition to the 666-subject first cohort. To predict cytomegalovirus infection status, the study combined high-throughput TCR immunosequencing, statistical association of individual TCRs with disease status, and machine learning.

Points the paper makes about the study in general: A total of about 150 TCR beta chains were listed by the study as associated with cytomegalovirus. Most TCR sequences were observed very rarely across donors, whereas some public TCRs were present in many individuals. Three of the identified cytomegalovirus-associated TCR beta chains were confirmed in vitro to be specific for cytomegalovirus antigens. Subsequent analysis determined that TCRs grouped into clusters in the first cohort also showed a tendency toward co-occurrence across the approximately 110 validation repertoires, and 94% of cluster scores exceeded 0. The classifier was reported to diagnose cytomegalovirus status with high specificity and sensitivity in both the original and validation cohorts. It was suggested by the authors that the approach could potentially be generalized to other disease states and immunological phenotypes. A later analysis had no HLA typing for the validation cohort, so co-occurrence there was scored across all 130 or so repertoires.

The method was the immunoSEQ multiplex PCR assay. As for how the authors treated the data: A statistical classification framework was built to diagnose cytomegalovirus status from the catalog of TCR beta chain sequences. In TCRdb, the immuneACCESS table is reduced to in-frame sequences with V and J assigned. These tables do not hold every clone; where another copy was compared, an unresolved V gene accounts for under half, and the others remain unexplained. That table supplies the V and J calls and clone size; D and trimming were determined from the DNA. This sample has approximately 98,000 clones in its table, and 70% to 85% of those were observed once. The biggest ten clones account for approximately 2.9% of the sample. In regard to this clone: Its cognate antigen has yet to be identified. Within one base of it there is no much larger clone, and no base qualities were kept.

The donors were included in the validation cohort of around 120 subjects, a group kept apart from the roughly 670-subject first cohort. From the germline V gene, CDR1 is SNHLY and CDR2 is FYNNEI. Trimming costs V 2 bases and J 4 bases, and their ends lie 13 bases apart. The CDR3 sequence holds 15 residues, the cysteine and phenylalanine included. The entry retains the CDR3 DNA only, 45 bases that are in frame from base 1. Sample: PBMCs. The chain joins TRBV2 to TRBJ2-3; tentative D gene TRBD2, with 6 bases matching. The origin of this receptor is a woman in her late teens or twenties in good health and CMV-seronegative. The CDR3 sequence is CASSETRGVPDTQYF. In nucleotide form, the sequence is TGTGCCAGCAGTGAAACGCGGGGAGTGCCAGATACGCAGTATTTT.